The present entry profiles one TCR beta chain with its context. Clones were sequenced by immunoSEQ multiplex PCR, and TCRdb holds only the in-frame ones, with some missing. The table lists some 200,000 clones, roughly 82% of them singletons. The record originates from a study of blood T cell repertoires in COVID-19. Turning to the study itself: PBMCs, B-cell-depleted T cells, or T cells provided the cDNA or gDNA that made up the material.

This study enrolled people aged about 18 to 100 from under 25 US geographic areas. Participant reports of clinical history set cohort assignment. Before being deemed recovered, Cohort 3 donors had two negative PCRs, clearance, or symptom resolution. There are 18 residues in the CDR3. The rearrangement links TRBV21-1 to TRBJ2-1; no DNA check was done on the table's D call, TRBD2. TRBV21-1 is a listed pseudogene. Sequenced input: PBMCs or T cells enriched from blood (not recorded which). The sequence came from a middle-aged man who had recovered from COVID-19. The CDR3 sequence is CASSKGRSGTPSYNEQFF. In nucleotides, the CDR3 is TGTGCCAGCAGCAAAGGTAGAAGCGGGACCCCCTCCTACAATGAGCAGTTCTTC.